This T cell receptor beta chain was identified during a study of memory CD4+ T cells and cytomegalovirus serostatus. At the level of the study: Of the healthy Belgian adults, 9 were CMV seropositive and 20 to 30 seronegative.

Single viable CD3+CD4+CD8-CD45RO+ cells were sorted as the memory CD4+ T cells. CD4+ T cells were isolated by positive magnetic selection. Under the authors' procedure: After removing out-of-frame reads, around 2.2 million distinct TCRbeta sequences remained. Produced via immunoSEQ multiplex PCR; TCRdb's table is partial and in-frame only. V and J calls and clone size are given by that table; D and trimming were obtained from the DNA. The sample holds around 50,000 clones, roughly 77% seen once. V was clipped by 1 base and J by 2 bases; unmatched bases: 5. This CDR3 is 15 amino acids long. Germline CDR1 reads SEHNR; CDR2 reads FQNEAQ (reference sequence).

This TCR derives from an adult in good health and CMV-seronegative. V gene TRBV7-9 combines with J gene TRBJ2-7; the match to TRBD2 covers 7 bases. Sequencing was done on a sample of memory CD4+ T cells from blood. In DNA, the CDR3 is TGTGCCAGCAGCTTAGGGACTGGGAGGGCCTACGAGCAGTACTTC. Protein product: CASSLGTGRAYEQYF.